Below are 21 T cell receptor beta chains sequenced from a single sample in a study of control samples from healthy donors and cancer patients. Clones were read by immunoSEQ multiplex PCR, and TCRdb kept only the in-frame ones, dropping some. The top ten clones hold around 6% of a sample with 57,000 or so clones, nearly 90% of them seen once. The sample consisted of PBMCs. The receptors were gathered from a man in his sixties with colorectal cancer.

The chain employs TRBV6-1 and TRBJ2-1, with D possibly being TRBD2 (5 bases). V lost 1 base and J lost 12, with 13 bases in between. Germline CDR1 is MNHNS and CDR2 is SASEGT. The CDR3 has 13 amino acids. DNA of the CDR3: TGTGCCAGCAGTGAAGATCGGAGGTTCGGGCAGTTCTTC. Amino acid sequence: CASSEDRRFGQFF.

The rearrangement joins TRBV11-2 to TRBJ2-5; 12 bases align to TRBD2. The CDR3 has 15 amino acids. The J segment lost 5 bases and the V segment lost 5 bases, leaving 6 bases of the junction unmatched. Germline V gene sequence: CDR1 SGHAT, CDR2 FQNNGV. The CDR3 sequence is CASSPTSGGGETQYF. The CDR3 DNA is TGTGCCAGCAGCCCGACTAGCGGGGGAGGTGAGACCCAGTACTTC.

The V call is TRBV11-2, the J call TRBJ2-5, with D possibly being TRBD2 (6 bases). CDR3 length: 16 amino acids. CDR1 is SGHAT and CDR2 is FQNNGV in the germline V gene. The germline V and J ends were trimmed by 2 bases and 2 bases, with 15 bases remaining between them. The CDR3 protein is CASSLRLANMQETQYF. CDR3 bases: TGTGCCAGCAGCTTAAGGCTAGCGAATATGCAAGAGACCCAGTACTTC.

The rearrangement links TRBV7-8 to TRBJ1-1; tentatively, D is TRBD1 (5 bases). Germline assignment: CDR1 SGHVS and CDR2 FQNEAQ. The CDR3 contains 13 residues. Trimming left V 4 bases short and J 1 base short, with 7 bases between. CDR3 amino acids: CASSSGRNTEAFF. The CDR3 coding sequence is TGTGCCAGCAGCTCGGGACGGAACACTGAAGCTTTCTTT.

The rearrangement uses TRBV30 and TRBJ2-7, with TRBD2 identical over 10 bases. The germline gives CDR1 GTSNPN, CDR2 SVGIG (reference sequence). This CDR3 spans 15 amino acids. V lost 4 bases to trimming and J lost 6 bases; unmatched junction nucleotides: 12. The CDR3 is CAWKEQLAGRGEQYF. The CDR3 nucleotides are TGTGCCTGGAAAGAACAACTAGCGGGGCGGGGCGAGCAGTACTTC.

The chain links TRBV4-1 to TRBJ2-4, with TRBD1 as a possible D gene (6 bases). The CDR3 length is 13 residues. Trimming took 4 bases from V and 5 from J, leaving 9 bases between them. In germline, CDR1 is MGHRA, CDR2 YSYEKL. The CDR3 sequence is CASSPRQENIQYF. The CDR3 DNA sequence: TGCGCCAGCAGCCCCCGACAGGAAAACATTCAGTACTTC.

This CDR3 is CASSLTGGSYNEQFF. Written as DNA, the CDR3 is TGCGCCAGCAGCTTGACGGGGGGGTCCTACAATGAGCAGTTCTTC. The chain joins TRBV5-1 to TRBJ2-1, with 8 bases fitting TRBD2. Germline CDR1 and CDR2: SGHRS and YFSETQ. CDR3 length equals 15 residues. V lost 1 base, J lost 1 base, and 1 base stayed unmatched.

As regards this clone: Because the CDR3's place on the DNA is in doubt, the DNA is left out and the CDR3 is given as listed by TCRdb. V and J are TRBV29-1 and TRBJ2-1; the D call TRBD1 from the table was never checked on the DNA. Germline CDR1 is SQVTM and CDR2 is ANQGSEA. With termini counted, the CDR3 has 13 amino acids. CDR3 region: CSVSLDRSNEQFF.

The chain is built from TRBV5-6 and TRBJ2-5; TRBD1 matches 8 bases. V was pared by 1 base and J by 1 base, with 6 bases of the junction left unmatched. The CDR3 spans 16 residues. CDR1 is SGHDT, CDR2 YYEEEE, per germline. The CDR3 DNA is TGTGCCAGCAGCTTGTACAGGGGGGTTCTCCAAGAGACCCAGTACTTC. Protein: CASSLYRGVLQETQYF.

The chain carries TRBV19 and TRBJ1-4, with D hard to call. V shed 8 bases and J shed 7 bases, with 17 bases lying between them. The CDR3 has 14 residues. CDR1 and CDR2 (germline): LNHDA, SQIVND (reference sequence). The CDR3 nucleotides read TGTGCCAGTCGAACATTGGACGAGGGTGAAAAACTGTTTTTT. Translated: CASRTLDEGEKLFF.

This clone was seen once. The chain uses TRBV7-3 and TRBJ2-1; D tentatively fits TRBD1 or TRBD2 (6 bases each). The CDR3 is 16 residues long. The germline V gene has CDR1 SGHTA and CDR2 FQGTGA. V shed 4 bases and J shed 4 bases, with 17 bases lying between them. For the CDR3, the DNA is TGTGCCAGCAGCTCCCAAGGGGGGCGGGCTTACAATGAGCAGTTCTTC. Translating gives CASSSQGGRAYNEQFF.

The V gene is TRBV6-6, the J gene TRBJ2-1; 7 bases are shared with TRBD2. V lost 5 bases and J lost 2; bases outside the gene matches: 3. The germline CDR1 and CDR2 sequences are MNHNY and SVGAGI (reference sequence). This CDR3 contains 14 residues. The CDR3 nucleotides are TGTGCCAGCAGTCCCGGGGGGACCTACAATGAGCAGTTCTTC. It codes for CASSPGGTYNEQFF.

This clone was picked up one time. V usage is TRBV5-1 and J usage is TRBJ1-5; no reliable D call. Germline CDR1 reads SGHRS; CDR2 reads YFSETQ. CDR3 size: 14 residues. Trimming took off 4 bases at V and 3 bases at J, with 11 bases between the two ends. CDR3 amino acids: CASSPTGDNQPQHF. Written as DNA, the CDR3 is TGCGCCAGCAGCCCGACGGGAGACAATCAGCCCCAGCATTTT.

The chain has TRBV20-1 and TRBJ2-5; maybe TRBD1 (7 bases). V dropped 3 bases and J dropped 2 bases, with 13 bases sitting between them. The germline V gene encodes CDR1 DFQATT and CDR2 SNEGSKA (reference sequence). CDR3 length: 14 residues. Here the CDR3 DNA reads TGCAGTGCTAGTGTCGGGGGACAGCAAGAGACCCAGTACTTC. As protein: CSASVGGQQETQYF.

This rearrangement joins TRBV6-1 to TRBJ2-7, with a tentative D call TRBD2 (6 bases). Trimming stripped 2 bases from V and 1 base from J, with 9 bases between. This CDR3 spans 14 amino acids. Germline V lookup: CDR1 MNHNS, CDR2 SASEGT. The CDR3 DNA follows: TGTGCCAGCAGTGAAAGCGGGTCTTCCTACGAGCAGTACTTC. It is translated as CASSESGSSYEQYF.

The chain links TRBV3-1 (or the pseudogene TRBV3-2) to TRBJ1-2, with no clear D. This CDR3 region has 13 residues. Germline V CDR1 and CDR2: LGHDT, YNNKEL (reference sequence). The V end lost 1 base, the J end lost 10 bases, and 13 bases lay between the germline ends. The CDR3 nucleotides are TGTGCCAGCAGCCAAGCCGGTTCGGGGTACTACACCTTC. It encodes CASSQAGSGYYTF.

The rearrangement uses TRBV14 and TRBJ2-1; maybe TRBD2 (6 bases). Germline lookup yields CDR1 SGHDN and CDR2 FVKESK. The V gene lost 5 bases and the J gene lost 12 bases, with 17 bases spanning the gap. The CDR3 sequence is 13 residues long. The CDR3 loop reads CASSTQSGFGQFF. The CDR3 coding sequence is TGTGCCAGCAGCACCCAAAGCGGGTTTGGGCAGTTCTTC. Complete variable domain (other parts from reference TRBV14 and TRBJ2-1): EAGVTQFPSHSVIEKGQTVTLRCDPISGHDNLYWYRRVMGKEIKFLLHFVKESKQDESGMPNNRFLAERTGGTYSTLKVQPAELEDSGVYFCASSTQSGFGQFFGPGTRLTVL.

This chain connects TRBV19 to TRBJ2-3; D is possibly TRBD1 or TRBD2 (6 bases each). The V end was cut by 6 bases, the J end by 3 bases, with 13 bases between. Per the germline V gene, CDR1 is LNHDA and CDR2 is SQIVND (reference sequence). This CDR3 has 14 residues. DNA for the CDR3: TGTGCCAGTAGCCCCGGGGGCTTAACAGATACGCAGTATTTT. Translation: CASSPGGLTDTQYF.

The chain carries TRBV11-2 and TRBJ2-3, with D possibly matching TRBD2 (7 bases). Germline values: CDR1 SGHAT, CDR2 FQNNGV. The CDR3 extends over 15 amino acids. V was trimmed by 2 bases and J by 5 bases, leaving 14 bases between them. The CDR3, as DNA: TGTGCCAGCAGCTTACTCGCGGGGGCTAAAGATACGCAGTATTTT. Translated, it gives CASSLLAGAKDTQYF.

The chain has TRBV30 and TRBJ2-5; weak D call: TRBD1 (6 bases). Germline V gene lookup returns CDR1 GTSNPN and CDR2 SVGIG (reference sequence). The length of the CDR3 is 15 residues. Trimming shortened V by 2 bases and J by 4 bases, and 17 bases separated the two germline ends. CDR3 region: CAWSLRGTSRETQYF. The CDR3 region has the DNA TGTGCCTGGAGTCTCAGGGGTACTAGTAGAGAGACCCAGTACTTC.

The genes are TRBV6-2 or TRBV6-3 and TRBJ2-5; 13 nucleotides agree with TRBD2. This CDR3 has 15 amino acids. Germline CDR1 reads MNHEY; CDR2 reads SVGEGT. V lost 2 bases and J lost 4; bases outside the gene matches: 1. The CDR3 DNA is TGTGCCAGCAGTTACGGGACTAGCGGGGTAGAGACCCAGTACTTC. It translates to CASSYGTSGVETQYF.